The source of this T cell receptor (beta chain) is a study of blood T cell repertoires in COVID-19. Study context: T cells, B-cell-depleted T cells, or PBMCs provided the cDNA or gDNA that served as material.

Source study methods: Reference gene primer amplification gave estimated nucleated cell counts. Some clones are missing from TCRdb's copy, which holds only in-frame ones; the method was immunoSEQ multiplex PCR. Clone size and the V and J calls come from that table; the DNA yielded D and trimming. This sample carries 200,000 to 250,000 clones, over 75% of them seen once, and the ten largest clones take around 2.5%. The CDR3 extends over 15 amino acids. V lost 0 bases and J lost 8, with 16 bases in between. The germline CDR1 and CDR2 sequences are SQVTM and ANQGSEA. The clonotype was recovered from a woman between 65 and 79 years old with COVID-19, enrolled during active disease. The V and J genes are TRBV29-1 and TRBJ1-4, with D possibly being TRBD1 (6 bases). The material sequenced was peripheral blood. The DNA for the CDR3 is TGCAGCGTTGAAGATCCCCAGGGGAGAGGGGAAAAACTGTTTTTT. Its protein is CSVEDPQGRGEKLFF.